Given below is one T cell receptor (beta chain) in context. This table comes from immunoSEQ multiplex PCR, and its TCRdb copy is limited to in-frame clones, with some not included. Here the sample spans 55,000 to 65,000 clones, around 93% being singletons. This CDR3 has 14 residues. Per germline, CDR1 SGHNT and CDR2 YYREEE (reference sequence). The ends lost 0 bases at V and 1 base at J; junction bases unmatched: 1. These data come from a study of T cell changes during pregnancy in multiple sclerosis. This chain links TRBV5-4 with TRBJ2-7, with TRBD2 identical over 7 bases. The sequences come from peripheral blood, collected after pregnancy. This TCR was recovered from a female donor with multiple sclerosis, enrolled in a pregnancy study. This CDR3 reads CASSLGGGSYEQYF. Here the CDR3 DNA reads TGTGCCAGCAGCTTGGGGGGGGGTTCCTACGAGCAGTACTTC.